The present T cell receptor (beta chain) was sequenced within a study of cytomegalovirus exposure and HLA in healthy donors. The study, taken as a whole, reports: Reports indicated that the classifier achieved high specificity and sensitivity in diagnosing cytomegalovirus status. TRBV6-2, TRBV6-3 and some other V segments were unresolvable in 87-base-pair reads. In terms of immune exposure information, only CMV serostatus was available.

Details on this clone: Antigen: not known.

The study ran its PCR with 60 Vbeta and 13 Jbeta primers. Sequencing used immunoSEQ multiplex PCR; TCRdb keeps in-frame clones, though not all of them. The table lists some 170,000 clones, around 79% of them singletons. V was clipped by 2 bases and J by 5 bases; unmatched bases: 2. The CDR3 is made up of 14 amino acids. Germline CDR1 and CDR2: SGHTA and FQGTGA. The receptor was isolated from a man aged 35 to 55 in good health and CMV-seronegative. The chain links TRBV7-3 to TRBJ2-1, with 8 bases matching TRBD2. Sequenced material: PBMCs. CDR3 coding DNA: TGTGCCAGCAGCTTACGCGGGGGGAACAATGAGCAGTTCTTC. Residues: CASSLRGGNNEQFF.